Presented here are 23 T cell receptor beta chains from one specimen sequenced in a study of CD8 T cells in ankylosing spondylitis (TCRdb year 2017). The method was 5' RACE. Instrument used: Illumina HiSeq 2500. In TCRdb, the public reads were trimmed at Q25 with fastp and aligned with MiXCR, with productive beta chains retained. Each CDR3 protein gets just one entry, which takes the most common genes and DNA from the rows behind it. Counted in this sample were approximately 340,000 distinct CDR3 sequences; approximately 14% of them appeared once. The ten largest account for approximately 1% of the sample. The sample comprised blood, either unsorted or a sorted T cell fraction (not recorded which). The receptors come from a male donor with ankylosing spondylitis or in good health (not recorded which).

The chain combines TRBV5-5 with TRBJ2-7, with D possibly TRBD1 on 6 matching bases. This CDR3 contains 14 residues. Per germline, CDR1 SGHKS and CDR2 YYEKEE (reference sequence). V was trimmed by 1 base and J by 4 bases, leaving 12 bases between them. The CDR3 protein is CASSLMGAAYEQYF. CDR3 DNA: TGTGCCAGCAGCTTGATGGGGGCCGCATACGAGCAGTACTTC.

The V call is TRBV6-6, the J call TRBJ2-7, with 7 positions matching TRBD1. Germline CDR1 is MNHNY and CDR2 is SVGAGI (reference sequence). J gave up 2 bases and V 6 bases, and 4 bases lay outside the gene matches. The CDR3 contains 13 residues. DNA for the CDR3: TGTGCCAGCAGATACAGGGGCGCCTACGAGCAGTACTTC. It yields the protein CASRYRGAYEQYF.

In nucleotides, the CDR3 is TGTGCCATCAGTGGCATTGGGACAGCCTCAAACTATGGCTACACCTTC. Encoded protein: CAISGIGTASNYGYTF. V usage is TRBV10-3 and J usage is TRBJ1-2, with 7 nucleotides matching TRBD1. Germline lookup yields CDR1 ENHRY and CDR2 SYGVKD. Unmatched junction bases numbered 10, after V lost 4 bases and J lost 2 bases. The CDR3 sequence is 16 residues long.

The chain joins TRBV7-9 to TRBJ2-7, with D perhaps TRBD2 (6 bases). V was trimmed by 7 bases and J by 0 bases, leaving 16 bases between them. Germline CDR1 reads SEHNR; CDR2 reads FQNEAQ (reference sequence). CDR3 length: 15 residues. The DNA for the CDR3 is TGTGCCAGCACCTCTCCGGGACTCAGCTCCTACGAGCAGTACTTC. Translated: CASTSPGLSSYEQYF.

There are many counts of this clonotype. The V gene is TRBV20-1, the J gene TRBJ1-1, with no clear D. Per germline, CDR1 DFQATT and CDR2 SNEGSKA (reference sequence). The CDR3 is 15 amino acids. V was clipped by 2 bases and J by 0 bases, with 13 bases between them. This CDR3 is CSARTILEMNTEAFF. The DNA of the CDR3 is TGCAGTGCTAGAACAATTCTCGAAATGAACACTGAAGCTTTCTTT.

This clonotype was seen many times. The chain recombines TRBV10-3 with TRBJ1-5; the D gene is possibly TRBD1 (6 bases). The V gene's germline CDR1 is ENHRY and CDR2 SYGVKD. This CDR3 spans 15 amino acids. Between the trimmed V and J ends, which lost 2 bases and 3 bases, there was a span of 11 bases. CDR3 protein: CAISEAGGANQPQHF. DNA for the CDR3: TGTGCCATCAGTGAGGCGGGGGGGGCCAATCAGCCCCAGCATTTT.

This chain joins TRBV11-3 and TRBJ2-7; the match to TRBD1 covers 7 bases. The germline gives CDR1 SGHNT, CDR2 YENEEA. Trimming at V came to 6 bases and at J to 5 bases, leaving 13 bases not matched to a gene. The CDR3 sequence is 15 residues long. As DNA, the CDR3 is TGTGCCAGCAGATTATTCGGGACAGATCCCCACGAGCAGTACTTC. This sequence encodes CASRLFGTDPHEQYF. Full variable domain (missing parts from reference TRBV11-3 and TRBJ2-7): EAGVVQSPRYKIIEKKQPVAFWCNPISGHNTLYWYLQNLGQGPELLIRYENEEAVDDSQLPKDRFSAERLKGVDSTLKIQPAELGDSAVYLCASRLFGTDPHEQYFGPGTRLTVT.

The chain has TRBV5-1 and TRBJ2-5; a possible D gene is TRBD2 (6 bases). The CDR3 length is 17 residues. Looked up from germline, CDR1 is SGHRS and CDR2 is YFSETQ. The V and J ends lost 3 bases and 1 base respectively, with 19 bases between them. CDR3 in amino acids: CASSSQPGLPAQETQYF. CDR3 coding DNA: TGCGCCAGCAGCTCCCAGCCGGGACTCCCTGCCCAAGAGACCCAGTACTTC.

The CDR3 reads CASSPRAGLQYF. The CDR3 DNA reads TGTGCCAGCAGCCCCCGGGCGGGACTCCAGTACTTC. V and J are TRBV7-9 and TRBJ2-7, with D perhaps matching TRBD2 (6 bases). From germline, CDR1 is SEHNR and CDR2 FQNEAQ (reference sequence). The CDR3 spans 12 residues. Between the trimmed V and J ends, which lost 5 bases and 10 bases, there was a span of 15 bases.

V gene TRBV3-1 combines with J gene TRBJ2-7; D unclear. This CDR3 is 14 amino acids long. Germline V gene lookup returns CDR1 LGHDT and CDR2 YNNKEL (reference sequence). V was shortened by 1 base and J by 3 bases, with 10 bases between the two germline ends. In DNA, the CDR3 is TGTGCCAGCAGCCAAGGGCTAATGATCTACGAGCAGTACTTC. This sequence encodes CASSQGLMIYEQYF.

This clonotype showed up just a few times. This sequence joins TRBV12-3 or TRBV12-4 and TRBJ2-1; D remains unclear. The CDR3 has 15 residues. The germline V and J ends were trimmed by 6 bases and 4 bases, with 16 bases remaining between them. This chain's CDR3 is CASSPQRGRYNEQFF. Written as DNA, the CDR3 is TGTGCCAGCAGCCCTCAGAGAGGACGTTACAATGAGCAGTTCTTC.

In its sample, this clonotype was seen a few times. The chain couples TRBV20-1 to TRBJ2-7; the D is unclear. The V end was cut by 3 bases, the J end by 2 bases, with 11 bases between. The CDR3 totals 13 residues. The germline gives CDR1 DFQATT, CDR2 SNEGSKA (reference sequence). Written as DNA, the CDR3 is TGCAGTGCTAGTCGGACCTCAGCCTACGAGCAGTACTTC. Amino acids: CSASRTSAYEQYF.

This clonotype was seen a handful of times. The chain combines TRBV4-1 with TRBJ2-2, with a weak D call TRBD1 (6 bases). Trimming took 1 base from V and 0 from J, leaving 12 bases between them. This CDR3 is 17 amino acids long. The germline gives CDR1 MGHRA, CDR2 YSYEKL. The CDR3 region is CASSQGPGATNTGELFF. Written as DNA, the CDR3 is TGCGCCAGCAGCCAAGGGCCAGGGGCTACGAACACCGGGGAGCTGTTTTTT.

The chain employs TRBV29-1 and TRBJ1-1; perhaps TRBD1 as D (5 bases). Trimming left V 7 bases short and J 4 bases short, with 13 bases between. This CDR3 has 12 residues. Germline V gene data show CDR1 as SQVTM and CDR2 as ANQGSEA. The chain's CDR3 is CSGTLGGTEAFF. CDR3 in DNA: TGCAGCGGGACTCTCGGGGGCACTGAAGCTTTCTTT.

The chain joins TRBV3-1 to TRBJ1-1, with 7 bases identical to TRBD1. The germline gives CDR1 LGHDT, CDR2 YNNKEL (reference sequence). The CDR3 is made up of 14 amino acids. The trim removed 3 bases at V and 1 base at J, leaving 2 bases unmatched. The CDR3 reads CASSQRDRNTEAFF. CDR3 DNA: TGTGCCAGCAGCCAGAGGGACAGGAACACTGAAGCTTTCTTT.

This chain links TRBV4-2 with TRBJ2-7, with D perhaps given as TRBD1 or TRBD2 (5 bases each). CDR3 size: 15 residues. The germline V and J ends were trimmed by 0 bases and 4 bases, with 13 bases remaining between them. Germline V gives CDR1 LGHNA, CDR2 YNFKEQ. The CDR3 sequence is CASSQDRGGYYEQYF. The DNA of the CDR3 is TGTGCCAGCAGCCAAGATCGGGGCGGATATTACGAGCAGTACTTC.

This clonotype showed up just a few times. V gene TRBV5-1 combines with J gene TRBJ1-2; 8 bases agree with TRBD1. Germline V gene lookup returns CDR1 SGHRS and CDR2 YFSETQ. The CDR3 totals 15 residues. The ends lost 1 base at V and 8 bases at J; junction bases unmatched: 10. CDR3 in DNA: TGCGCCAGCAGCTTGAAGCAGGGGGCGAGCTTCGGCTACACCTTC. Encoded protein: CASSLKQGASFGYTF.

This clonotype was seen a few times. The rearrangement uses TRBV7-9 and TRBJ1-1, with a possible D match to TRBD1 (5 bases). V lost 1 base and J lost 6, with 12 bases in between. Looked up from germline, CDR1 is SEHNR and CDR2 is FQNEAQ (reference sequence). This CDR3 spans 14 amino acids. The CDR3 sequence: CASSLGRVGSEAFF. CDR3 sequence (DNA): TGTGCCAGCAGCTTAGGCAGGGTAGGGTCTGAAGCTTTCTTT.

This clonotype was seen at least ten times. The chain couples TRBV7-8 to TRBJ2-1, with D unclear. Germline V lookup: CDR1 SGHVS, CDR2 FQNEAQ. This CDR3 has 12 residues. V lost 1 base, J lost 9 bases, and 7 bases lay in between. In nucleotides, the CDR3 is TGTGCCAGCAGCTTAGAGGACCGTGAGCAGTTCTTC. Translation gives CASSLEDREQFF.

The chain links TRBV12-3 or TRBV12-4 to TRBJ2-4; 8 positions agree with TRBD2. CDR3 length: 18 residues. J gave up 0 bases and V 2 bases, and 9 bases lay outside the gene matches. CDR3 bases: TGTGCCAGCAGTTTAAGGGGTAGCGGGACCTTAGCCAAAAACATTCAGTACTTC. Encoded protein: CASSLRGSGTLAKNIQYF.

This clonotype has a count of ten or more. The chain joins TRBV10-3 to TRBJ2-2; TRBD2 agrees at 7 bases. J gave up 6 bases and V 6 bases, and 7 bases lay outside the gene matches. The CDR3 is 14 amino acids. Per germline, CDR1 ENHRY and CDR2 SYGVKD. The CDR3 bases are TGTGCCATCAGAGCTGCGGGGGATTCCGGGGAGCTGTTTTTT. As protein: CAIRAAGDSGELFF.

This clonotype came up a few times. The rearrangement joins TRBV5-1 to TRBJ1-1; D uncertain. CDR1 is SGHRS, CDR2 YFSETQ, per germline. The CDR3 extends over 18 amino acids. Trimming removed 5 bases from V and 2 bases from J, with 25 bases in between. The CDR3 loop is CASRTPNYHLPLNTEAFF. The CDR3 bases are TGCGCCAGCAGGACCCCGAATTATCATTTGCCACTTAACACTGAAGCTTTCTTT.

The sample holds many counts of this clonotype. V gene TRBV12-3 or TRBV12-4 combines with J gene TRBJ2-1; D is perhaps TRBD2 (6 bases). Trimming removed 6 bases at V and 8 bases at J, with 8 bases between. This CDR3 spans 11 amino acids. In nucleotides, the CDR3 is TGTGCCAGCAGGTCGGGAGATGAGCAGTTCTTC. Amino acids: CASRSGDEQFF.